These 30 T cell receptor beta chains originate from one sample sequenced in a study of blood T cell repertoires in COVID-19. Clones were sequenced by immunoSEQ multiplex PCR, and TCRdb holds only the in-frame ones, with some missing. Of around 92,000 clones listed, around 83% are singletons. The specimen sequenced was peripheral blood. Receptors were obtained from a woman aged 60-75 years in a cohort sampled during active or convalescent COVID-19.

In this sample, this clone turned up a few times. The J gene is TRBJ1-4, the V gene TRBV28, with D possibly being TRBD1 (5 bases). Per the germline V gene, CDR1 is MDHEN and CDR2 is SYDVKM. This CDR3 contains 16 residues. Trimming removed 5 bases at V and 0 bases at J, with 13 bases between. Here the CDR3 DNA reads TGTGCCAGCAGTCCTTTTGGGGCTGCAACTAATGAAAAACTGTTTTTT. Translating gives CASSPFGAATNEKLFF.

The V gene is TRBV29-1, the J gene TRBJ2-5; 8 bases align to TRBD1. Germline assignment: CDR1 SQVTM and CDR2 ANQGSEA. The length of the CDR3 is 14 residues. V trimming: 3 bases; J trimming: 4 bases; junction bases outside the gene matches: 7. CDR3 in amino acids: CSVEGQGAGETQYF. For the CDR3, the DNA is TGCAGCGTTGAGGGGCAGGGGGCGGGAGAGACCCAGTACTTC.

This chain links TRBV7-9 with TRBJ2-1; no clear D gene. The germline V and J ends were trimmed by 7 bases and 3 bases, with 13 bases remaining between them. CDR1 and CDR2 (germline): SEHNR, FQNEAQ (reference sequence). The CDR3 is 14 residues long. The CDR3 sequence is CASNPLSVYNEQFF. CDR3 nucleotides: TGTGCCAGCAACCCCTTGTCAGTCTACAATGAGCAGTTCTTC. The complete variable domain, with remaining parts taken from reference TRBV7-9 and TRBJ2-1, reads DTGVSQNPRHKITKRGQNVTFRCDPISEHNRLYWYRQTLGQGPEFLTYFQNEAQLEKSRLLSDRFSAERPKGSFSTLEIQRTEQGDSAMYLCASNPLSVYNEQFFGPGTRLTVL.

The V call is TRBV23-1, the J call TRBJ1-4, with D perhaps TRBD1 (5 bases). TRBV23-1 is an ORF, with its function uncertain. The V end was cut by 4 bases, the J end by 0 bases, with 12 bases between. The CDR3 is 16 residues long. The CDR3: CASSRDQGATNEKLFF. The CDR3 DNA reads TGCGCCAGCAGTCGCGACCAGGGTGCAACTAATGAAAAACTGTTTTTT.

The V and J genes are TRBV6-4 and TRBJ1-1, with a possible D match to TRBD1 (6 bases). V was shortened by 2 bases and J by 1 base, with 17 bases between the two germline ends. Germline V gene lookup returns CDR1 MRHNA and CDR2 SNTAGT. This CDR3 is built from 17 residues. DNA of the CDR3: TGTGCCAGCAGTGACATCTACCCCAGGGGTGAGAACACTGAAGCTTTCTTT. Translation: CASSDIYPRGENTEAFF.

This clone was seen once. The chain has TRBV2 and TRBJ2-5; 9 positions agree with TRBD2. The CDR3 is 15 residues long. Germline values: CDR1 SNHLY, CDR2 FYNNEI. The V segment lost 6 bases and the J segment 4 bases; nucleotides outside the gene matches: 9. CDR3 residues: CASSLGTSTAETQYF. The CDR3 region has the DNA TGTGCCAGCAGCCTCGGGACTAGCACAGCAGAGACCCAGTACTTC. The full variable domain, its missing parts supplied by reference TRBV2 and TRBJ2-5, is EPEVTQTPSHQVTQMGQEVILRCVPISNHLYFYWYRQILGQKVEFLVSFYNNEISEKSEIFDDQFSVERPDGSNFTLKIRSTKLEDSAMYFCASSLGTSTAETQYFGPGTRLLVL.

This rearrangement joins TRBV27 to TRBJ2-1, with 12 positions matching TRBD2. V shed 5 bases, J shed 7 bases, and the junction held 12 bases outside the gene matches. Germline values: CDR1 MNHEY, CDR2 SMNVEV (reference sequence). This CDR3 has 17 amino acids. The CDR3 protein is CASSPRRLAGEGNEQFF. CDR3 sequence (DNA): TGTGCCAGCAGTCCCAGAAGACTAGCGGGAGAGGGGAATGAGCAGTTCTTC.

V usage is TRBV18 and J usage is TRBJ2-7; 10 nucleotides line up with TRBD2. Germline loops: CDR1 KGHSH, CDR2 LQKENI. The CDR3 runs to 14 residues. V trimming: 8 bases; J trimming: 1 base; junction bases outside the gene matches: 5. This CDR3 reads CASAELAGSYEQYF. In DNA form, the CDR3 reads TGTGCCAGCGCTGAACTAGCGGGGTCCTACGAGCAGTACTTC.

This clone appeared a single time. The rearrangement uses TRBV30 and TRBJ1-6; tentatively, D is TRBD1 (5 bases). Trimming removed 4 bases from V and 10 bases from J, with 14 bases in between. CDR1 is GTSNPN and CDR2 is SVGIG in the germline V gene (reference sequence). The CDR3 loop spans 13 amino acids. CDR3 sequence (DNA): TGTGCCTGGACCCGCACAGGAGAATCACCCCTCCACTTT. Protein product: CAWTRTGESPLHF. The whole variable domain, remainder taken from reference TRBV30 and TRBJ1-6, is SQTIHQWPATLVQPVGSPLSLECTVEGTSNPNLYWYRQAAGRGLQLLFYSVGIGQISSEVPQNLSASRPQDRQFILSSKKLLLSDSGFYLCAWTRTGESPLHFGNGTRLTVT.

The chain carries TRBV6-5 and TRBJ1-3; D not certain. The CDR3 sequence is 14 residues long. Trimming pared 8 bases from V and 0 bases from J, leaving 11 bases between. Germline-derived CDR1 and CDR2 are MNHEY and SVGAGI. The CDR3 region is CASGEVYSGNTIYF. CDR3 nucleotide sequence: TGTGCCAGCGGGGAGGTTTACTCTGGAAACACCATATATTTT.

The chain couples TRBV7-9 to TRBJ2-1; TRBD2 agrees at 12 bases. The V segment lost 1 base and the J segment 4 bases; nucleotides outside the gene matches: 11. Germline CDR1 is SEHNR and CDR2 is FQNEAQ (reference sequence). The CDR3 spans 19 residues. The CDR3 sequence: CASSLVSSLAGGEYNEQFF. Written as DNA, the CDR3 is TGTGCCAGCAGCTTAGTTAGTTCACTAGCGGGAGGCGAATACAATGAGCAGTTCTTC.

The chain is built from TRBV19 and TRBJ1-1, with D possibly TRBD1 on 5 matching bases. This CDR3 comprises 13 residues. In germline, CDR1 is LNHDA, CDR2 SQIVND (reference sequence). The V end lost 2 bases, the J end lost 5 bases, and 9 bases lay between the germline ends. CDR3 nucleotide sequence: TGTGCCAGTAGTATAAAGGAGGGGACTGAAGCTTTCTTT. Residues: CASSIKEGTEAFF. Based on the CDR3 plus reference TRBV19 and TRBJ1-1, the full variable domain is DGGITQSPKYLFRKEGQNVTLSCEQNLNHDAMYWYRQDPGQGLRLIYYSQIVNDFQKGDIAEGYSVSREKKESFPLTVTSAQKNPTAFYLCASSIKEGTEAFFGQGTRLTVV.

This clone came up a few times. The J gene is TRBJ2-4, the V gene TRBV20-1; D is undetermined. Trimming stripped 6 bases from V and 5 bases from J, with 8 bases between. CDR1 DFQATT and CDR2 SNEGSKA come from the germline V gene (reference sequence). The length of the CDR3 is 11 residues. CDR3 region: CSALAENIQYF. For the CDR3, the DNA is TGCAGTGCCTTGGCAGAAAACATTCAGTACTTC.

The chain combines TRBV21-1 with TRBJ1-1; no check of the table's D call, TRBD1, against the DNA was made. TRBV21-1 is flagged as a pseudogene. The CDR3 is 13 amino acids. The CDR3 DNA follows: TGTGCCAGCAGCCCCCGGGACACCACTGAAGCTTTCTTT. Translation: CASSPRDTTEAFF.

This chain joins TRBV6-5 and TRBJ2-3, with D possibly matching TRBD2 (6 bases). The germline V and J ends were trimmed by 8 bases and 0 bases, with 15 bases remaining between them. Germline lookup yields CDR1 MNHEY and CDR2 SVGAGI. The CDR3 spans 15 residues. CDR3 sequence (DNA): TGTGCCAGCGGGGACTCTTGGCCTAGCACAGATACGCAGTATTTT. Its protein is CASGDSWPSTDTQYF.

This sequence joins TRBV28 and TRBJ2-2; the D gene is possibly TRBD1 (6 bases). CDR3 size: 14 residues. In germline, CDR1 is MDHEN, CDR2 SYDVKM. Trimming removed 2 bases at V and 6 bases at J, with 10 bases between. Here the CDR3 DNA reads TGTGCCAGCAGTTTAGGGTCAGGGGCCGGGGAGCTGTTTTTT. This translates into CASSLGSGAGELFF.

This chain links TRBV6-1 with TRBJ2-5, with 8 bases identical to TRBD1. This CDR3 region has 17 residues. Germline V gene data show CDR1 as MNHNS and CDR2 as SASEGT. J gave up 5 bases and V 2 bases, and 13 bases lay outside the gene matches. CDR3 bases: TGTGCCAGCAGTGAATCTATCCCAGGGGGCTCGAGGGAGACCCAGTACTTC. Protein sequence: CASSESIPGGSRETQYF.

J is TRBJ2-2 and V is TRBV5-4, with D perhaps matching TRBD1 (5 bases). The CDR3 has 15 residues. Germline CDR1 SGHNT, CDR2 YYREEE (reference sequence). The germline V and J ends were trimmed by 1 base and 0 bases, with 7 bases remaining between them. The CDR3 sequence is CASSLTGANTGELFF. CDR3 nucleotide sequence: TGTGCCAGCAGCTTGACAGGAGCGAACACCGGGGAGCTGTTTTTT.

This sequence joins TRBV7-8 and TRBJ1-2; D possibly corresponds to TRBD1 (6 bases). The V end lost 5 bases, the J end lost 5 bases, and 9 bases lay between the germline ends. Per germline, CDR1 SGHVS and CDR2 FQNEAQ. The CDR3 is made up of 12 amino acids. The CDR3 sequence: CASSLDRYGYTF. The DNA for the CDR3 is TGTGCCAGCAGCCTGGACAGATATGGCTACACCTTC.

V gene TRBV28 combines with J gene TRBJ1-2, with TRBD1 matching over 8 bases. The V segment lost 7 bases and the J segment 6 bases; nucleotides outside the gene matches: 7. CDR3 length: 13 amino acids. Germline loops: CDR1 MDHEN, CDR2 SYDVKM. This chain's CDR3 is CASNLQGEDGYTF. In DNA, the CDR3 is TGTGCCAGCAACCTACAGGGGGAGGATGGCTACACCTTC.

This clone was detected only a few times. CDR3 in amino acids: CASSQERHARGYGYTF. CDR3 sequence (DNA): TGTGCCAGCAGCCAAGAACGTCATGCCAGGGGGTATGGCTACACCTTC. The chain uses TRBV4-2 and TRBJ1-2; TRBD1 aligns across 7 bases. Germline CDR1 LGHNA, CDR2 YNFKEQ. V gave up 0 bases and J gave up 5 bases; unmatched junction bases: 9. CDR3 size: 16 residues.

This sequence joins TRBV5-6 and TRBJ1-1, with 8 positions matching TRBD1. The CDR3 length is 16 residues. V gave up 4 bases and J gave up 1 base; unmatched junction bases: 9. Germline V gene sequence: CDR1 SGHDT, CDR2 YYEEEE. The CDR3 protein is CASSPAGGSRNTEAFF. Written as DNA, the CDR3 is TGTGCCAGCAGCCCGGCAGGGGGCAGCAGGAACACTGAAGCTTTCTTT.

The chain employs TRBV6-5 and TRBJ2-7; 12 bases align to TRBD1. In germline, CDR1 is MNHEY, CDR2 SVGAGI. The CDR3 contains 15 residues. V shed 6 bases and J 6 bases; nucleotides not matched to a gene: 9. The CDR3 DNA follows: TGTGCCAGCAGCAACCGGGACAGGGGGCCGACCGAGCAGTACTTC. It specifies CASSNRDRGPTEQYF.

This clone was seen just once. The V and J genes are TRBV28 and TRBJ1-1; TRBD1 aligns across 8 bases. This CDR3 is built from 11 residues. V shed 6 bases and J 11 bases; nucleotides not matched to a gene: 5. CDR1 and CDR2 from the germline V gene are MDHEN and SYDVKM. CDR3: CASSQTGVAFF. In nucleotides, the CDR3 is TGTGCCAGCAGCCAGACAGGGGTCGCTTTCTTT.

This sequence joins TRBV15 and TRBJ2-7; possible D gene TRBD1, 8 bases. Trimming shortened V by 3 bases and J by 2 bases, and 17 bases separated the two germline ends. CDR3 length: 16 residues. The germline V gene has CDR1 LNHNV and CDR2 YYDKDF (reference sequence). The CDR3 region has the DNA TGTGCCACCAGCAGGGGGGGGGACAGGTTCCCCTACGAGCAGTACTTC. Encoded protein: CATSRGGDRFPYEQYF.

The gene calls are TRBV7-2 and TRBJ1-4; perhaps TRBD1 as D (5 bases). The CDR3 has 16 residues. Trimming cost V 3 bases and J 1 base, with 12 bases left between them. The germline V gene encodes CDR1 SGHTA and CDR2 FQGNSA. DNA of the CDR3: TGTGCCAGCAGCTTCCAGGGCGGTCGAACTAATGAAAAACTGTTTTTT. It is translated as CASSFQGGRTNEKLFF.

This sequence joins TRBV24-1 and TRBJ2-3, with 7 bases identical to TRBD1. The CDR3 consists of 15 residues. Germline V gene lookup returns CDR1 KGHDR and CDR2 SFDVKD. The ends lost 1 base at V and 6 bases at J; junction bases unmatched: 6. The CDR3 loop is CATSDLSTGADTQYF. The DNA for the CDR3 is TGTGCCACCAGTGATTTAAGTACAGGGGCCGATACGCAGTATTTT.

V is TRBV19 and J is TRBJ1-4; 9 bases align to TRBD1. Trimming took 5 bases from V and 6 from J; bases not matched to a gene: 13. CDR1 is LNHDA, CDR2 SQIVND, per germline (reference sequence). This CDR3 contains 17 residues. The CDR3 reads CASSDLSGTGPYEKLFF. In DNA form, the CDR3 reads TGTGCCAGTAGTGACCTCTCCGGGACAGGGCCATATGAAAAACTGTTTTTT.

The V and J genes are TRBV19 and TRBJ1-2; D is ambiguous. From germline, CDR1 is LNHDA and CDR2 SQIVND (reference sequence). V dropped 3 bases and J dropped 4 bases, with 12 bases sitting between them. The CDR3 has 14 amino acids. CDR3 protein: CASSIGGAVYGYTF. The CDR3 nucleotides are TGTGCCAGTAGTATCGGCGGAGCCGTCTATGGCTACACCTTC.

Note on this clone: Compared with germline, one end of the junction differs, possibly owing to a read error. The chain has TRBV6-1 and TRBJ2-7; 11 bases agree with TRBD1. Germline V gene data show CDR1 as MNHNS and CDR2 as SASEGT. This CDR3 has 15 residues. The CDR3 DNA follows: TGTGCCAGCACTGAAGGCGGGACAGGGGGCTACGAGCAGTACTTC. Translation gives CASTEGGTGGYEQYF.